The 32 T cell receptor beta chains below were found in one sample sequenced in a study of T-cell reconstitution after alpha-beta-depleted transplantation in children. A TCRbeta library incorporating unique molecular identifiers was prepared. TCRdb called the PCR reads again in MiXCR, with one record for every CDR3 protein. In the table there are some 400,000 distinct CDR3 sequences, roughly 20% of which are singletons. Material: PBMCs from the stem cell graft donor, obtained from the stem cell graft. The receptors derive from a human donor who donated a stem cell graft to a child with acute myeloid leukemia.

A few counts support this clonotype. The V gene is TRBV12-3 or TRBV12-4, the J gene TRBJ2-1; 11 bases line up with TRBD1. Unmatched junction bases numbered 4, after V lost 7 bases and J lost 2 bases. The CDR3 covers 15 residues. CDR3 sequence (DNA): TGTGCCAGCACCCCGGGACAGGGGGCCTACAATGAGCAGTTCTTC. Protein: CASTPGQGAYNEQFF.

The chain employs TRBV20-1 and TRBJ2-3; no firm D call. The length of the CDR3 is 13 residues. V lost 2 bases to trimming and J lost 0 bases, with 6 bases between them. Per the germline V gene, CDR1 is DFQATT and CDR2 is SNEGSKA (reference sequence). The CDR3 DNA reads TGCAGTGCTAGAACCGGGAGCACAGATACGCAGTATTTT. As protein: CSARTGSTDTQYF.

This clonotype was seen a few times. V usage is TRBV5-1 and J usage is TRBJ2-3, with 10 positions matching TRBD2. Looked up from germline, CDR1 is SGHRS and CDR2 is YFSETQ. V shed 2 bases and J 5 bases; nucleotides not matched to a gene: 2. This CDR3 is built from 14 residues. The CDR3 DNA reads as TGCGCCAGCAGCTTCCCTAGCGGGAGAGATACGCAGTATTTT. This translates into CASSFPSGRDTQYF. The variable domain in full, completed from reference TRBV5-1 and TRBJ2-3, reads KAGVTQTPRYLIKTRGQQVTLSCSPISGHRSVSWYQQTPGQGLQFLFEYFSETQRNKGNFPGRFSGRQFSNSRSEMNVSTLELGDSALYLCASSFPSGRDTQYFGPGTRLTVL.

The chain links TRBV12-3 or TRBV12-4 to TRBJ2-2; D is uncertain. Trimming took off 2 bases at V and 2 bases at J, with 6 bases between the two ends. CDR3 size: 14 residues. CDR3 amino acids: CASSLSRNTGELFF. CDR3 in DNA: TGTGCCAGCAGTTTATCCAGAAACACCGGGGAGCTGTTTTTT.

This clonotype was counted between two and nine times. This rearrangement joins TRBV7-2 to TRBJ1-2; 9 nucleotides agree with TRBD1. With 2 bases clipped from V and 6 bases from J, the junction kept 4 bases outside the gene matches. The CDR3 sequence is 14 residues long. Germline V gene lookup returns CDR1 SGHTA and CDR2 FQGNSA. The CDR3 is CASSLRDRVDGYTF. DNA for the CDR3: TGTGCCAGCAGCTTACGGGACAGGGTGGATGGCTACACCTTC.

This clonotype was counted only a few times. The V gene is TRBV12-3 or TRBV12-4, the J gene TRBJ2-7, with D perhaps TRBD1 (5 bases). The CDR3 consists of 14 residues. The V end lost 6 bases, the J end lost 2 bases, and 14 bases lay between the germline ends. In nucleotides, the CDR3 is TGTGCCAGCAGCCTCCCCGACAGAGCCTACGAGCAGTACTTC. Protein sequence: CASSLPDRAYEQYF.

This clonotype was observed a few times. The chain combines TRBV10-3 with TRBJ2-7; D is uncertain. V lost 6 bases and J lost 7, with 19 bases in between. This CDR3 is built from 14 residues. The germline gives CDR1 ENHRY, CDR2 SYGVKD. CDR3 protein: CAIRSEPLMGEQYF. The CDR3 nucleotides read TGTGCCATCAGGTCGGAACCCTTAATGGGTGAGCAGTACTTC.

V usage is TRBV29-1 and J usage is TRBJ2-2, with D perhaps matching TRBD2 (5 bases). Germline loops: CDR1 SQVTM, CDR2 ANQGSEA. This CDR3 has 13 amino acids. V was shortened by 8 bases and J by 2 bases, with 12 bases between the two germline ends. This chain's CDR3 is CSFRTENTGELFF. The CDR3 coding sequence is TGCAGCTTCAGGACTGAAAACACCGGGGAGCTGTTTTTT.

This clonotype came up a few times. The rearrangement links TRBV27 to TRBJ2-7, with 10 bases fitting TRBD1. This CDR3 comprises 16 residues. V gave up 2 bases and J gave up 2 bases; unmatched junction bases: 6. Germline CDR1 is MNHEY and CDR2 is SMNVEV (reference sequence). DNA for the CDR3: TGTGCCAGCAGTTTACGTCCCGGGACAGGGGCCTACGAGCAGTACTTC. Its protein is CASSLRPGTGAYEQYF.

CDR3 residues: CASSPSGRRAFF. CDR3 bases: TGTGCCAGCAGTCCCAGTGGGCGGCGAGCTTTCTTT. V is TRBV28 and J is TRBJ1-1; the D is unclear. Trimming took off 5 bases at V and 10 bases at J, with 14 bases between the two ends. CDR1 and CDR2 (germline): MDHEN, SYDVKM. The CDR3 extends over 12 amino acids.

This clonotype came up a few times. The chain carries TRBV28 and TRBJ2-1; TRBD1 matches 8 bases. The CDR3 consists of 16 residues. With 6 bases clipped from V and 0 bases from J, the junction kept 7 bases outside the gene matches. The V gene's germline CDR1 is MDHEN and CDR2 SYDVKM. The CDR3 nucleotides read TGTGCCAGCAGCCACCGACAGGGGAGCTCCTACAATGAGCAGTTCTTC. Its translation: CASSHRQGSSYNEQFF.

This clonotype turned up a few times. The CDR3 protein is CASSSPLGQHFNEQFF. CDR3 nucleotide sequence: TGTGCCAGCAGCTCGCCTCTTGGACAGCACTTCAATGAGCAGTTCTTC. This rearrangement joins TRBV11-1 to TRBJ2-1, with D perhaps TRBD1 (6 bases). The V gene's germline CDR1 is SGHAT and CDR2 FQDESV (reference sequence). The CDR3 has 16 amino acids. The V and J ends lost 4 bases and 6 bases respectively, with 19 bases between them.

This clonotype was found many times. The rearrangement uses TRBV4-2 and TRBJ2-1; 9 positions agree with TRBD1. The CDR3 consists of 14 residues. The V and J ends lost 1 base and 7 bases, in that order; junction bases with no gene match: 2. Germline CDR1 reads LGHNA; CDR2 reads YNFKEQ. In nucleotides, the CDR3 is TGTGCCAGCAGCCAAGTGACAGGGGGGAATGAGCAGTTCTTC. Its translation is CASSQVTGGNEQFF.

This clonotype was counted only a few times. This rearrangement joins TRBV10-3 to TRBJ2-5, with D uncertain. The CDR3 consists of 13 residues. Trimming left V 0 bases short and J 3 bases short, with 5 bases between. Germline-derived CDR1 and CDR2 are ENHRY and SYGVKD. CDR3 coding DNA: TGTGCCATCAGTGAGTCTGGGGAAGAGACCCAGTACTTC. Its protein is CAISESGEETQYF.

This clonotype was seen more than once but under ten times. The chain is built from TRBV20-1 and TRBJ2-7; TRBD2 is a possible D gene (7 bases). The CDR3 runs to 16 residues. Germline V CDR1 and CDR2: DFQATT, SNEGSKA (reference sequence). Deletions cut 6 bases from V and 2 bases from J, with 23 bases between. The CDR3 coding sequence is TGCAGTGCGCCCCGGGGGGCCGAACGGTATGCCTACGAGCAGTACTTC. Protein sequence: CSAPRGAERYAYEQYF.

The CDR3 sequence: CSAARGHYEQYF. The CDR3 DNA sequence: TGCAGTGCTGCAAGGGGACACTACGAGCAGTACTTC. The chain couples TRBV20-1 to TRBJ2-7; D is perhaps TRBD1 (6 bases). CDR3 length: 12 amino acids. Germline V CDR1 and CDR2: DFQATT, SNEGSKA (reference sequence). V lost 5 bases and J lost 3, with 11 bases in between.

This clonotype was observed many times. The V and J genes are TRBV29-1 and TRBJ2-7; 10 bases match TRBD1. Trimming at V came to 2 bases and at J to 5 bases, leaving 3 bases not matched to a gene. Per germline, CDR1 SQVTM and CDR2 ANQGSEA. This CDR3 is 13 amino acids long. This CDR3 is CSVETGTGDEQYF. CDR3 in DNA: TGCAGCGTTGAAACCGGGACAGGGGACGAGCAGTACTTC.

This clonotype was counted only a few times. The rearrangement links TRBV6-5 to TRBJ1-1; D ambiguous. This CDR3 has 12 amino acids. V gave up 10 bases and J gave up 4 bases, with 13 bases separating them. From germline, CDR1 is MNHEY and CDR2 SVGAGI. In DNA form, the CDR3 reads TGTGCCACCCACCCCGGGCTCACTGAAGCTTTCTTT. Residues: CATHPGLTEAFF.

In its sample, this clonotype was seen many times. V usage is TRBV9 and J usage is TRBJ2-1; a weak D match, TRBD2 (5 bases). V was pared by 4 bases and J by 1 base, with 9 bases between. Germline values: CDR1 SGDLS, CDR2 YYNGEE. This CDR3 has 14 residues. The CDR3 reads CASSKRESYNEQFF. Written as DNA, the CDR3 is TGTGCCAGCAGCAAGAGGGAGTCCTACAATGAGCAGTTCTTC.

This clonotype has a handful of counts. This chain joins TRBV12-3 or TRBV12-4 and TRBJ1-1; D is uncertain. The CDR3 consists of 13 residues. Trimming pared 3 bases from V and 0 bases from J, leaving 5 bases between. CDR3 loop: CASSFFLNTEAFF. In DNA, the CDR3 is TGTGCCAGCAGTTTCTTCCTGAACACTGAAGCTTTCTTT.

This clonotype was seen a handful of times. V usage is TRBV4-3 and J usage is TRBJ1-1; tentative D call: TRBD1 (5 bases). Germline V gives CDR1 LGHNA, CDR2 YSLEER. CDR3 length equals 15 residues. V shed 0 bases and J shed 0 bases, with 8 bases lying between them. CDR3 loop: CASSQEPGLNTEAFF. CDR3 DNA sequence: TGCGCCAGCAGCCAAGAGCCGGGGCTGAACACTGAAGCTTTCTTT.

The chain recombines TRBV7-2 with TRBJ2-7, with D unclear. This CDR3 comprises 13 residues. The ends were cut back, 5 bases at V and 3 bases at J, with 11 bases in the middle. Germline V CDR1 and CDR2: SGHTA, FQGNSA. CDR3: CASSAPPYYEQYF. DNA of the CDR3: TGTGCCAGCAGCGCCCCCCCTTACTACGAGCAGTACTTC.

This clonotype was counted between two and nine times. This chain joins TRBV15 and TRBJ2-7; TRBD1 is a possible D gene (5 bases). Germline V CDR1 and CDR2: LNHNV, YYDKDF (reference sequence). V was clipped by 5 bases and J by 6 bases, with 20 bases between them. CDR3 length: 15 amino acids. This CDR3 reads CATSGLRTFSGEQYF. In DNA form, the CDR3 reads TGTGCCACCAGCGGGTTGCGGACATTCAGTGGCGAGCAGTACTTC.

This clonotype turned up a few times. CDR3 sequence (DNA): TGTGCCAGCAGCTTGTTCAGGGGATCCTACGAGCAGTACTTC. Translation: CASSLFRGSYEQYF. The rearrangement uses TRBV5-5 and TRBJ2-7, with D perhaps TRBD1 (6 bases). V shed 1 base and J shed 1 base, with 9 bases lying between them. The CDR3 consists of 14 residues. Per germline, CDR1 SGHKS and CDR2 YYEKEE (reference sequence).

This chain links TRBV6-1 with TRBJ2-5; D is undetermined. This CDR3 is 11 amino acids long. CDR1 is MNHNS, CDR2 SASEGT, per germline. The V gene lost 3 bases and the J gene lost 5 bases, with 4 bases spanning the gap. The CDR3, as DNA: TGTGCCAGCAGTGAGTTGGAGACCCAGTACTTC. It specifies CASSELETQYF.

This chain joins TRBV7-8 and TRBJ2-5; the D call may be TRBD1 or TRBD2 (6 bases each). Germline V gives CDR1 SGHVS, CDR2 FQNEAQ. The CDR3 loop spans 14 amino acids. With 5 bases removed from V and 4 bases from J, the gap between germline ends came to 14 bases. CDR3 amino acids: CASSPQRGAETQYF. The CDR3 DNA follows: TGTGCCAGCAGCCCGCAAAGGGGGGCAGAGACCCAGTACTTC.

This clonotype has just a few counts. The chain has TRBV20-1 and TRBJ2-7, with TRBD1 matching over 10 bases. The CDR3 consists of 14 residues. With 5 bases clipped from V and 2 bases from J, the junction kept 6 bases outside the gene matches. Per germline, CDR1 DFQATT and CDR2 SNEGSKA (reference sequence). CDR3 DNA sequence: TGCAGTGCTTCCGGGACAGGGGTCGCCTACGAGCAGTACTTC. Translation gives CSASGTGVAYEQYF.

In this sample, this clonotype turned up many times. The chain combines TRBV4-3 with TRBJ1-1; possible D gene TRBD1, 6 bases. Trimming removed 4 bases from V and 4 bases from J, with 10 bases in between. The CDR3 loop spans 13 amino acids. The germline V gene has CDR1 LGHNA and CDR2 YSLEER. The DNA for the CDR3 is TGCGCCAGCAGCCCACAGGGTGGCACTGAAGCTTTCTTT. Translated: CASSPQGGTEAFF.

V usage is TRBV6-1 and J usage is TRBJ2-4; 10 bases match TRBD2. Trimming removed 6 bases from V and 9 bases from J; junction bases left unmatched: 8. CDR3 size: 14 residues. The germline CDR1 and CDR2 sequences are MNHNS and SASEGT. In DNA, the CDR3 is TGTGCCAGCAGGCCAGCGGGAGGGCACCCCATTCAGTACTTC. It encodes CASRPAGGHPIQYF.

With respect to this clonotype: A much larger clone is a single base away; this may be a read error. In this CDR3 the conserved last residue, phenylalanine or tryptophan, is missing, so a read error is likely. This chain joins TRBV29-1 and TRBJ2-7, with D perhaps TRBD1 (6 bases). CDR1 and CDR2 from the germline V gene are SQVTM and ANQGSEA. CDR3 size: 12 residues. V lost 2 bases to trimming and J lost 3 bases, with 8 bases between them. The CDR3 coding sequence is TGCAGCGTTGAATTGGACAGCTACGAGCAGTACTCC. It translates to CSVELDSYEQYS.

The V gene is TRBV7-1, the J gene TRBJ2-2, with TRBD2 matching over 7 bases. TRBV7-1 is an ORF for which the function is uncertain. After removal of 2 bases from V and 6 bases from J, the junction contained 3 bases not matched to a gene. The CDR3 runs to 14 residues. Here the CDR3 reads CASSSPGGAGELFF. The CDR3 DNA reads TGTGCCAGCAGCTCACCGGGGGGTGCCGGGGAGCTGTTTTTT.

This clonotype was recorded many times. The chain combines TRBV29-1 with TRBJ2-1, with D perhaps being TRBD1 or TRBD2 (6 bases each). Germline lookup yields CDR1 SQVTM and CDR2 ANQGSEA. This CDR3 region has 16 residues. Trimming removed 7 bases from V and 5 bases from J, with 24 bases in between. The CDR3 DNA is TGCAGCGCAAAAAGGGGGGTTAGTGCAGGCAACAATGAGCAGTTCTTC. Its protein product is CSAKRGVSAGNNEQFF.